One T cell receptor beta chain is described in this entry. The same CDR3 can be traced to other DNA sequences in this sample. The data were produced by immunoSEQ multiplex PCR, yet TCRdb's version contains in-frame clones alone and is incomplete. Of about 66,000 clones in the sample, 87% were seen once. The data were taken from a study of OX40 agonist ivuxolimab in advanced cancers. In germline, CDR1 is MNHEY, CDR2 SMNVEV (reference sequence). V lost 6 bases and J 3 bases, leaving 15 bases between the germline ends. The CDR3 is 15 residues long. This receptor was taken from an adult with an advanced solid tumor such as melanoma, head and neck, liver or kidney cancer. The rearrangement links TRBV27 to TRBJ2-1; possible D gene TRBD2, 6 bases. The sequences come from CD4+ or CD8+ T cells sorted from blood, collected in a trial of the OX40 agonist ivuxolimab. As DNA, the CDR3 is TGTGCCAGCAGACCGGGACTCCGAATCTACAATGAGCAGTTCTTC. Translated: CASRPGLRIYNEQFF.